A single sample gave rise to the 10 T cell receptor beta chains below, sequenced in a study of tissue T cells after allogeneic stem cell transplantation. TCRdb keeps only in-frame clones here, not all; method: immunoSEQ multiplex PCR. The sample carries more than 9,500 clones, about 70% recorded once. The material sequenced was tissue from the right colon, taken at autopsy. The receptors derive from a woman aged 18-49 years with breast cancer.

This chain uses TRBV27 with TRBJ2-6; 12 positions agree with TRBD2. Germline CDR1 reads MNHEY; CDR2 reads SMNVEV (reference sequence). The CDR3 runs 21 residues. After removal of 5 bases from V and 1 base from J, the junction contained 15 bases not matched to a gene. The CDR3: CASSTKTLAGGPVSGANVLTF. DNA for the CDR3: TGTGCCAGCAGTACTAAGACCCTAGCGGGGGGGCCGGTTTCTGGGGCCAACGTCCTGACTTTC. The full variable domain, with the rest looked up from reference TRBV27 and TRBJ2-6, is EAQVTQNPRYLITVTGKKLTVTCSQNMNHEYMSWYRQDPGLGLRQIYYSMNVEVTDKGDVPEGYKVSRKEKRNFPLILESPSPNQTSLYFCASSTKTLAGGPVSGANVLTFGAGSRLTVL.

The J gene is TRBJ2-7, the V gene TRBV9; D is uncertain. The CDR3 is 15 amino acids. CDR1 is SGDLS, CDR2 YYNGEE, per germline. The V and J ends lost 4 bases and 6 bases respectively, with 20 bases between them. The CDR3 spells CASSPSATIGGEQYF. CDR3 nucleotides: TGTGCCAGCAGCCCCTCGGCGACAATTGGTGGCGAGCAGTACTTC.

This clone is a singleton in its sample. The chain carries TRBV28 and TRBJ1-4; TRBD1 matches at 8 bases. The CDR3 spans 14 residues. J gave up 7 bases and V 5 bases, and 6 bases lay outside the gene matches. The germline CDR1 and CDR2 sequences are MDHEN and SYDVKM. The CDR3 sequence is CASSQTGDPEKLFF. DNA of the CDR3: TGTGCCAGCAGTCAGACAGGGGACCCTGAAAAACTGTTTTTT.

The chain has TRBV19 and TRBJ1-2, with D possibly matching TRBD1 (5 bases). With 0 bases removed from V and 3 bases from J, the gap between germline ends came to 17 bases. Germline V lookup: CDR1 LNHDA, CDR2 SQIVND (reference sequence). This CDR3 is 17 amino acids long. The CDR3 sequence: CASSIEIAQGPDYGYTF. In DNA form, the CDR3 reads TGTGCCAGTAGTATAGAAATCGCGCAGGGACCCGACTATGGCTACACCTTC.

The chain carries TRBV2 and TRBJ2-2; TRBD2 is a possible D gene (6 bases). The CDR3 has 14 amino acids. Deletions cut 8 bases from V and 3 bases from J, with 13 bases between. Germline assignment: CDR1 SNHLY and CDR2 FYNNEI. For the CDR3, the DNA is TGTGCCAGCTCTGCGGAGGGAGACACCGGGGAGCTGTTTTTT. Translation: CASSAEGDTGELFF.

The chain links TRBV10-3 to TRBJ1-1; TRBD1 agrees at 10 bases. The CDR3 length is 14 residues. J was trimmed by 4 bases and V by 4 bases; bases with no gene match: 3. The germline V gene has CDR1 ENHRY and CDR2 SYGVKD. In nucleotides, the CDR3 is TGTGCCATCAGTGGGGACAGGGGAAGCACTGAAGCTTTCTTT. Its protein product is CAISGDRGSTEAFF.

This clone came up a few times. The chain links TRBV21-1 to TRBJ1-1; no check of the table's D call, TRBD1, against the DNA was made. TRBV21-1 is labeled a pseudogene. This CDR3 is 15 amino acids long. The CDR3 DNA reads as TGTGCCAGCGACAGGGGATTGCTTCTGAACACTGAAGCTTTCTTT. Its translation: CASDRGLLLNTEAFF.

The gene calls are TRBV7-9 and TRBJ1-1; possible D gene TRBD1, 5 bases. The CDR3 has 11 amino acids. V gave up 5 bases and J gave up 10 bases, with 11 bases separating them. Germline assignment: CDR1 SEHNR and CDR2 FQNEAQ (reference sequence). CDR3 residues: CASSPGFGAFF. CDR3 nucleotides: TGTGCCAGCAGCCCAGGGTTTGGAGCTTTCTTT.

In this sample, this clone is medium-sized. The J gene is TRBJ1-2, the V gene TRBV12-3 or TRBV12-4; D uncertain. This CDR3 is 13 amino acids long. Trimming removed 3 bases at V and 4 bases at J, with 9 bases between. CDR3 loop: CASSLRHVYGYTF. CDR3 sequence (DNA): TGTGCCAGCAGTTTGAGACACGTCTATGGCTACACCTTC.

The chain carries TRBV4-3 and TRBJ2-1, with 7 bases matching TRBD2. Germline V gene data show CDR1 as LGHNA and CDR2 as YSLEER. The CDR3 runs to 15 residues. V was clipped by 1 base and J by 2 bases; unmatched bases: 2. The CDR3 nucleotides read TGCGCCAGCAGCCAAGCCACTAGCGCCTACAATGAGCAGTTCTTC. Its protein is CASSQATSAYNEQFF.